The rows below give T cell receptor beta chains drawn from one sample of a study of response to subunit inactivated influenza vaccine. TCRdb fed the RT-PCR reads into MiXCR, producing one record per CDR3 protein. The profile shows hundreds of thousands of distinct CDR3 sequences, 25% of them singletons. Sequencing was performed on CD4+ T cells sorted from PBMCs, taken 5 days after vaccination. These receptors were collected from a man aged 45-65 years who received an inactivated influenza vaccine. Each CDR3 is given with its conserved first and last residue. A D gene is named only where the DNA matches it firmly. Expanded clones get a size class; other rows say once, few or many, or leave the size out.

CDR3: CASLGTGEGSSYEQYF
DNA: TGTGCCAGCTTGGGAACAGGGGAGGGGAGCTCCTACGAGCAGTACTTC
V: TRBV28
size: few
D: .
J: TRBJ2-7

CDR3: CASSRAGGPGEQFF
DNA: TGTGCCAGCAGTCGAGCGGGGGGACCGGGTGAGCAGTTCTTC
V: TRBV7-9
size: .
D: TRBD2
J: TRBJ2-1

CDR3: CATSRDPGSLQPQHF
DNA: TGTGCCACCAGCAGAGACCCAGGTTCCCTTCAGCCCCAGCATTTT
V: TRBV15
size: few
D: .
J: TRBJ1-5

CDR3: CSVGPGGNQPQHF
DNA: TGCAGCGTCGGACCAGGGGGCAATCAGCCCCAGCATTTT
V: TRBV29-1
size: few
D: .
J: TRBJ1-5

CDR3: CASAQALLPGNTIYF
DNA: TGTGCCAGCGCCCAGGCGCTGCTCCCTGGAAACACCATATATTTT
V: TRBV7-8
size: .
D: .
J: TRBJ1-3

CDR3: CSAPRQGSYNEQFF
DNA: TGCAGTGCACCTCGACAGGGCTCGTACAATGAGCAGTTCTTC
V: TRBV20-1
size: .
D: TRBD1
J: TRBJ2-1

CDR3: CASSLAHGQVRTGELFF
DNA: TGCGCCAGCAGCTTGGCCCACGGACAGGTCCGCACCGGGGAGCTGTTTTTT
V: TRBV5-1
size: few
D: TRBD1
J: TRBJ2-2

CDR3: CASSRVSREQFF
DNA: TGTGCCAGCAGTCGGGTTTCCCGTGAGCAGTTCTTC
V: TRBV7-9
size: few
D: .
J: TRBJ2-1

CDR3: CASRPYRSGNTEAFF
DNA: TGTGCCAGCAGGCCCTACCGGTCGGGGAACACTGAAGCTTTCTTT
V: TRBV2
size: few
D: .
J: TRBJ1-1

CDR3: CSAVTPGQASPLHF
DNA: TGCAGTGCTGTTACCCCGGGACAGGCTTCACCCCTCCACTTT
V: TRBV20-1
size: .
D: TRBD1
J: TRBJ1-6

CDR3: CATSGGPYTDTQYF
DNA: TGTGCCACCAGTGGCGGACCCTACACAGATACGCAGTATTTT
V: TRBV24-1
size: .
D: .
J: TRBJ2-3

CDR3: CASASQGSLNQPQHF
DNA: TGTGCCAGCGCGTCACAGGGTTCACTAAACCAGCCCCAGCATTTT
V: TRBV7-2
size: few
D: .
J: TRBJ1-5

CDR3: CASSIVRAGNQPQHF
DNA: TGTGCCAGTAGTATAGTACGGGCGGGCAATCAGCCCCAGCATTTT
V: TRBV19
size: .
D: .
J: TRBJ1-5

CDR3: CASSWSSYNSPLHF
DNA: TGTGCCAGCAGTTGGAGCTCCTATAATTCACCCCTCCACTTT
V: TRBV12-3/TRBV12-4
size: many
D: .
J: TRBJ1-6

CDR3: CSTPGRRPYEQYF
DNA: TGCAGTACTCCGGGACGGAGACCTTACGAGCAGTACTTC
V: TRBV20-1
size: .
D: .
J: TRBJ2-7

CDR3: CASSSAGFSNTEAFF
DNA: TGTGCCAGCAGCTCCGCAGGGTTTTCGAACACTGAAGCTTTCTTT
V: TRBV7-2
size: .
D: .
J: TRBJ1-1

CDR3: CASSPTLGPRNEQFF
DNA: TGTGCCAGCAGTCCCACTCTAGGGCCTCGCAATGAGCAGTTCTTC
V: TRBV27
size: .
D: .
J: TRBJ2-1

CDR3: CAISDNLSTDTQYF
DNA: TGTGCCATCAGTGACAACCTGAGCACAGATACGCAGTATTTT
V: TRBV10-3
size: .
D: .
J: TRBJ2-3

CDR3: CASSLTSGMAYEQYF
DNA: TGTGCCAGCAGTTTGACCAGCGGGATGGCCTACGAGCAGTACTTC
V: TRBV12-3/TRBV12-4
size: .
D: TRBD2
J: TRBJ2-7

CDR3: CASSLDGRGRHF
DNA: TGTGCCAGCAGCTTAGACGGCCGCGGCCGGCATTTT
V: TRBV7-2
size: few
D: .
J: TRBJ1-5